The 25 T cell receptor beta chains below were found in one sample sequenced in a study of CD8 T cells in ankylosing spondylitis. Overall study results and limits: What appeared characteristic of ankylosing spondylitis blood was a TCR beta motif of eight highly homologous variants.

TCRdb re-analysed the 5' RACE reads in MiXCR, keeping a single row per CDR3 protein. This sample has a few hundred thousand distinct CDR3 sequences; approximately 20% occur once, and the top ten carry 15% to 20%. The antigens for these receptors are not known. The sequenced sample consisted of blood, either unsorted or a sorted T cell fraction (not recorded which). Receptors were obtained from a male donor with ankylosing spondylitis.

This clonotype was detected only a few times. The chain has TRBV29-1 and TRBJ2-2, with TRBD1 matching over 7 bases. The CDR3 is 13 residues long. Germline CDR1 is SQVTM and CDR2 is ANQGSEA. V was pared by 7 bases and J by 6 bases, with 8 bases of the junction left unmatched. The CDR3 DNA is TGCAGCGCGAGACGACAGGGCGCCGGGGAGCTGTTTTTT. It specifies CSARRQGAGELFF.

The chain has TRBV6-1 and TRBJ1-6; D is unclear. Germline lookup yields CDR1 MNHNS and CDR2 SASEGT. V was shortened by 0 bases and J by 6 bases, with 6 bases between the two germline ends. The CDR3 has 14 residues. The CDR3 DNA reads TGTGCCAGCAGTGAAGCGGGGATTAATTCACCCCTCCACTTT. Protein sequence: CASSEAGINSPLHF.

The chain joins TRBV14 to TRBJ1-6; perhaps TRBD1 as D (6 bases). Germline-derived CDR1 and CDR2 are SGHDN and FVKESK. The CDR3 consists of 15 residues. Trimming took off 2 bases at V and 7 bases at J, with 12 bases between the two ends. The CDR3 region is CASSQHAGANSPLHF. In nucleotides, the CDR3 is TGTGCCAGCAGCCAACACGCGGGGGCAAATTCACCCCTCCACTTT.

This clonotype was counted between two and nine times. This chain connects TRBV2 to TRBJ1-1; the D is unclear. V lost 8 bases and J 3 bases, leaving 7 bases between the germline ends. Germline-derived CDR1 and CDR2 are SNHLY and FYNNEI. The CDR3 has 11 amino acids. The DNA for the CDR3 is TGTGCCAGCCGGGAGTACACTGAAGCTTTCTTT. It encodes CASREYTEAFF. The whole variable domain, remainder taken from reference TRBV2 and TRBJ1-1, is EPEVTQTPSHQVTQMGQEVILRCVPISNHLYFYWYRQILGQKVEFLVSFYNNEISEKSEIFDDQFSVERPDGSNFTLKIRSTKLEDSAMYFCASREYTEAFFGQGTRLTVV.

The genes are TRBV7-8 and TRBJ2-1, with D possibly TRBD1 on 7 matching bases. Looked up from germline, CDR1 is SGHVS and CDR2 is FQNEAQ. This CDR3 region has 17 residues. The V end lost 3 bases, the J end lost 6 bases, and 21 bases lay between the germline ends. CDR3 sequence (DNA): TGTGCCAGCAGCTTTGGGGGGACGAGGGGACAGACCAATGAGCAGTTCTTC. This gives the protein CASSFGGTRGQTNEQFF. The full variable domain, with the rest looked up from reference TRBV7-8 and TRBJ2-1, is GAGVSQSPRYKVAKRGQDVALRCDPISGHVSLFWYQQALGQGPEFLTYFQNEAQLDKSGLPSDRFFAERPEGSVSTLKIQRTQQEDSAVYLCASSFGGTRGQTNEQFFGPGTRLTVL.

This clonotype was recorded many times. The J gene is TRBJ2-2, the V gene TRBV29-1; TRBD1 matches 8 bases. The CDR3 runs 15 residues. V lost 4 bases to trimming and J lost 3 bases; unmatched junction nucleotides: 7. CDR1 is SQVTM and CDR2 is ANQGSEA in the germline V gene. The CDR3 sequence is CSVGAGTGYTGELFF. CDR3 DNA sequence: TGCAGCGTTGGGGCCGGGACAGGCTACACCGGGGAGCTGTTTTTT.

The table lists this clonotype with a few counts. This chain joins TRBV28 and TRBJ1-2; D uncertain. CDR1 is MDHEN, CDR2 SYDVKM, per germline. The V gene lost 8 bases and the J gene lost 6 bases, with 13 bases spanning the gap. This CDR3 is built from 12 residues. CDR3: CASRIRSNGYTF. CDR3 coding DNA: TGTGCCAGCCGTATCCGGTCCAATGGCTACACCTTC.

The CDR3 sequence: CASSEPIQTLHF. For the CDR3, the DNA is TGTGCCAGCAGTGAACCTATTCAGACCCTCCACTTT. The gene calls are TRBV2 and TRBJ1-6; D gene uncertain. Germline V lookup: CDR1 SNHLY, CDR2 FYNNEI. V lost 2 bases, J lost 14 bases, and 10 bases lay in between. This CDR3 is built from 12 residues.

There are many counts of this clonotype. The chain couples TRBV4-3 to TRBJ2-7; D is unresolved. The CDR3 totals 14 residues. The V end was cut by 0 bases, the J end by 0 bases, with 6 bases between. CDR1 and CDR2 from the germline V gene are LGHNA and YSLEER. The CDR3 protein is CASSQEDHSYEQYF. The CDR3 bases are TGCGCCAGCAGCCAAGAAGACCACTCCTACGAGCAGTACTTC.

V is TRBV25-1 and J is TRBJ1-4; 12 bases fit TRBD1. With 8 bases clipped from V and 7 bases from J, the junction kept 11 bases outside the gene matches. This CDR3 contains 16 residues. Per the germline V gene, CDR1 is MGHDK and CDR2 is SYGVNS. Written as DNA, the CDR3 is TGTGCCAGCTCTCAGGGACAGGGGGCCCGTACTGAAAAACTGTTTTTT. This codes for CASSQGQGARTEKLFF.

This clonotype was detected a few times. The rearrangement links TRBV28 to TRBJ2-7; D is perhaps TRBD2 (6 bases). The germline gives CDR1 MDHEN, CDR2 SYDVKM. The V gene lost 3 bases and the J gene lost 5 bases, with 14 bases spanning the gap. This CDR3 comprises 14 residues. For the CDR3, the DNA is TGTGCCAGCAGTTTTGCGGGGACGCGCGACGAGCAGTACTTC. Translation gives CASSFAGTRDEQYF.

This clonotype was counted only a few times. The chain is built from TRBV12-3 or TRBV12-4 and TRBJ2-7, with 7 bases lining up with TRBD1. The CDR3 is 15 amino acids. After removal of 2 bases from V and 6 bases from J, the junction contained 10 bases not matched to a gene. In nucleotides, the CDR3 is TGTGCCAGCAGTTTAAGGGACAGCGGAACGAGCGAGCAGTACTTC. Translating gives CASSLRDSGTSEQYF.

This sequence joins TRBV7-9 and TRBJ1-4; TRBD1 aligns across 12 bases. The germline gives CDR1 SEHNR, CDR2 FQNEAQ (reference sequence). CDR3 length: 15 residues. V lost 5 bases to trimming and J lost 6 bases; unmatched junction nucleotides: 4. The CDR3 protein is CASSPGTGGDEKLFF. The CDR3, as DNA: TGTGCCAGCAGCCCAGGGACAGGGGGCGATGAAAAACTGTTTTTT.

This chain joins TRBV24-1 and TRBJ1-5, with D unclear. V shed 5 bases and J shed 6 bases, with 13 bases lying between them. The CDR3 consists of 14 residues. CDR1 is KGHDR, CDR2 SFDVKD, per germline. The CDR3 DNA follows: TGTGCCACCAGTGGTGGGGTAGGCTTTCAGCCCCAGCATTTT. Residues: CATSGGVGFQPQHF.

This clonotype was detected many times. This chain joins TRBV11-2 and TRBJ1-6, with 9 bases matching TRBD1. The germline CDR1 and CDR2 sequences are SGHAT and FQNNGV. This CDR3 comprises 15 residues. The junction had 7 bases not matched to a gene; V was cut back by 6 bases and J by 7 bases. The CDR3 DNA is TGTGCCAGCAGACAAAACACAGGGGGCAATTCACCCCTCCACTTT. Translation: CASRQNTGGNSPLHF.

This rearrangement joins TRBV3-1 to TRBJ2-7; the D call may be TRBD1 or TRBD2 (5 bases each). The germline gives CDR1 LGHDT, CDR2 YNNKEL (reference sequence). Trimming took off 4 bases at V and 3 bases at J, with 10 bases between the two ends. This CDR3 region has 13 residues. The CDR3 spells CASSPRGLYEQYF. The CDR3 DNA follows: TGTGCCAGCAGCCCCCGGGGCCTCTACGAGCAGTACTTC.

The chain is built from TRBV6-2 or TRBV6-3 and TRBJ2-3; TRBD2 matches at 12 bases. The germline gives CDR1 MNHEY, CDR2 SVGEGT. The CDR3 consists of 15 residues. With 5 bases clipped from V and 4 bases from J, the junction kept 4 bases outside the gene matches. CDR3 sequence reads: CASSRLAGVPDTQYF. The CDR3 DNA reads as TGTGCCAGCAGTAGACTAGCGGGAGTCCCAGATACGCAGTATTTT.

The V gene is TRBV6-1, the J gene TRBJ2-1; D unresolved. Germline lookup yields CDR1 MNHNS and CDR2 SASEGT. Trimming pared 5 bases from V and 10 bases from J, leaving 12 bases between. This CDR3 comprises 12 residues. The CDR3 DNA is TGTGCCAGCAGTCAGACTGTTTCCGAGCAGTTCTTC. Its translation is CASSQTVSEQFF.

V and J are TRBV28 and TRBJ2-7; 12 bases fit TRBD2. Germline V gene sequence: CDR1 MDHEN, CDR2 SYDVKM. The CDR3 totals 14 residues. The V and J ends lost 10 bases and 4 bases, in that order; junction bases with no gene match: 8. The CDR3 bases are TGTGCCACCGACCGGACTAGCGGGAATTACGAGCAGTACTTC. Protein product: CATDRTSGNYEQYF.

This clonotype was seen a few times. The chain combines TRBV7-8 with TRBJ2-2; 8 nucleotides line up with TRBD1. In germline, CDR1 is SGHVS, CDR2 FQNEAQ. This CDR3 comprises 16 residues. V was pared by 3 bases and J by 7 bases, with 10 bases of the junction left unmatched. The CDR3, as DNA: TGTGCCAGCAGCTTGGTCTCCGGACAGGGAATCGGGGAGCTGTTTTTT. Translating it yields CASSLVSGQGIGELFF.

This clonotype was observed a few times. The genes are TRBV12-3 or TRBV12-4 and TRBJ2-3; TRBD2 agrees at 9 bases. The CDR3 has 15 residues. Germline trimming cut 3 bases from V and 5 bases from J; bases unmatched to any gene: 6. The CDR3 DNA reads TGTGCCAGCAGTTTGGGCGGGGGGGGCGGAGATACGCAGTATTTT. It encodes CASSLGGGGGDTQYF.

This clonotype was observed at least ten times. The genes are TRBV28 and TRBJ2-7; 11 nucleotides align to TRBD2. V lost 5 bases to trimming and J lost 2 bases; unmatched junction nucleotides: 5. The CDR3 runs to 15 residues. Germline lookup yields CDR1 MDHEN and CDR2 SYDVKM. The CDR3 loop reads CASSQTSGGTYEQYF. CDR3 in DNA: TGTGCCAGCAGTCAAACTAGCGGGGGTACCTACGAGCAGTACTTC.

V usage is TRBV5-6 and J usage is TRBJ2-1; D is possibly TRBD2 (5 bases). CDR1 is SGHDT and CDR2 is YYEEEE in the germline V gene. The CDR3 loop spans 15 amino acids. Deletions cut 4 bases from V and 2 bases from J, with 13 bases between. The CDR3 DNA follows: TGTGCCAGCAGCCCGAGGGTACGACCCTACAATGAGCAGTTCTTC. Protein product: CASSPRVRPYNEQFF.

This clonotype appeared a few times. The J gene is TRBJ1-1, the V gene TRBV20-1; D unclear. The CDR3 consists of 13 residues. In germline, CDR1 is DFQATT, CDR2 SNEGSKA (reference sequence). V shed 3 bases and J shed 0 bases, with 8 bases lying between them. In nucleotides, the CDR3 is TGCAGTGCTAGTTCCATAATGAACACTGAAGCTTTCTTT. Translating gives CSASSIMNTEAFF.

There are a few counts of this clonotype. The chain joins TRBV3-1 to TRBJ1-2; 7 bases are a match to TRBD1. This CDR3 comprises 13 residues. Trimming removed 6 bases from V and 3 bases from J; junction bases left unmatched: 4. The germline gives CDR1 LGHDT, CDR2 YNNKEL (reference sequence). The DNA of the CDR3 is TGTGCCAGCAGACTTGGACAGGACTATGGCTACACCTTC. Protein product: CASRLGQDYGYTF.